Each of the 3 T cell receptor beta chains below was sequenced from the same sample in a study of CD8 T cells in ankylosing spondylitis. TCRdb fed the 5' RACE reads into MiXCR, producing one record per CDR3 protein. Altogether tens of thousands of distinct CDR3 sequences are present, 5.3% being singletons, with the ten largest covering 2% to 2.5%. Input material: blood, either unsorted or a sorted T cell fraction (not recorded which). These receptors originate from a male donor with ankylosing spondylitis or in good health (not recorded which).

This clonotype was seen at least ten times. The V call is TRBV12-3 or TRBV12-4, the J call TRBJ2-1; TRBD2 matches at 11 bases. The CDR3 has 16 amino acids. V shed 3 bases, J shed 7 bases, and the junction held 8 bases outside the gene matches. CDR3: CASSLGSGGAGNEQFF. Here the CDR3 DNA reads TGTGCCAGCAGTTTGGGTAGCGGGGGGGCAGGTAATGAGCAGTTCTTC.

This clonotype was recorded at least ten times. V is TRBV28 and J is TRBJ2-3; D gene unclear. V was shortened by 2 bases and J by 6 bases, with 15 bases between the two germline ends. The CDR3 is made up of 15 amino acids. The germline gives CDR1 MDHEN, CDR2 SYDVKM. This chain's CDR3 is CASSLPLGVADTQYF. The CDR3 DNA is TGTGCCAGCAGTTTACCCCTCGGAGTTGCCGATACGCAGTATTTT. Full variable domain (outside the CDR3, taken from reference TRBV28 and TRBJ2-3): DVKVTQSSRYLVKRTGEKVFLECVQDMDHENMFWYRQDPGLGLRLIYFSYDVKMKEKGDIPEGYSVSREKKERFSLILESASTNQTSMYLCASSLPLGVADTQYFGPGTRLTVL.

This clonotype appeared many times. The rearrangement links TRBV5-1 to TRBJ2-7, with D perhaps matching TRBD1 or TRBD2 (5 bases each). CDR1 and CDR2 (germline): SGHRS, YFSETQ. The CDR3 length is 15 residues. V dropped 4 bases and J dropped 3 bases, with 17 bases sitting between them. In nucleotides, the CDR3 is TGCGCCAGCAGCGTTGACAGAGAGGGGTACTACGAGCAGTACTTC. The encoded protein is CASSVDREGYYEQYF.